Listed below are T cell receptor beta chains from one sample, sequenced in a study of neurological immune-mediated disorders. TCRdb processed the 5' RACE reads anew with MiXCR; each CDR3 protein has one entry. The sample gives approximately 30,000 distinct CDR3 sequences, over 3.5% of which show up once; about 23% is in the top ten. Sequenced input: CD4+ T cells from blood. Receptors originate from a woman in her thirties or forties in good health. Both conserved end residues are part of each CDR3. Fields, in order: CDR3 DNA, CDR3 protein, D gene, J gene, clone size, V gene. The D gene is left open where the match is weak. Clone sizes are given selectively: once, few, many, or a class where the clone is expanded.

cdr3_nt: TGCGCCAGCAGGTTAGGGACTAGCGTATACAATGAGCAGTTCTTC; cdr3_aa: CASRLGTSVYNEQFF; d_call: TRBD2; j_call: TRBJ2-1; clone_size: many; v_call: TRBV5-1
cdr3_nt: TGTGCCAGCAGCATGGTCCACATGGAAGCTTTCTTT; cdr3_aa: CASSMVHMEAFF; d_call: NA; j_call: TRBJ1-1; clone_size: many; v_call: TRBV7-9
cdr3_nt: TGTGCCAGCAGTTCCCCCCGACTAGCGGGGGGGCGGACCCAGTACTTC; cdr3_aa: CASSSPRLAGGRTQYF; d_call: TRBD2; j_call: TRBJ2-5; clone_size: many; v_call: TRBV27
cdr3_nt: TGCGCCTCCCAAGTGCTCGGGGAGCTGTTTTTT; cdr3_aa: CASQVLGELFF; d_call: NA; j_call: TRBJ2-2; clone_size: many; v_call: TRBV5-1
cdr3_nt: TGCGCCAGCAGCTTGGTATCAGGGACAGTAGCTGGAAACACCATATATTTT; cdr3_aa: CASSLVSGTVAGNTIYF; d_call: TRBD1; j_call: TRBJ1-3; clone_size: many; v_call: TRBV5-1
cdr3_nt: TGCAGCGTTGCGGGGGTTTTGAACACTGAAGCTTTCTTT; cdr3_aa: CSVAGVLNTEAFF; d_call: NA; j_call: TRBJ1-1; clone_size: many; v_call: TRBV29-1
cdr3_nt: TGTGCCAGCAGCAAAGGGTCGGTAGCGGGATATTGGGCCGAGCAGTACTTC; cdr3_aa: CASSKGSVAGYWAEQYF; d_call: NA; j_call: TRBJ2-7; clone_size: many; v_call: TRBV21-1
cdr3_nt: TGTGCCAGTAGTATCGGTGGGACTCAGCCCCAGCATTTT; cdr3_aa: CASSIGGTQPQHF; d_call: NA; j_call: TRBJ1-5; clone_size: NA; v_call: TRBV19
cdr3_nt: TGTGCCAGCAGCTTAATTAGGGGCAGCCAGCAGTTCTTC; cdr3_aa: CASSLIRGSQQFF; d_call: NA; j_call: TRBJ2-1; clone_size: many; v_call: TRBV7-2
cdr3_nt: TGTGCCAGCAGCTTGGACGGGGGGGCCTACAATGAGCAGTTCTTC; cdr3_aa: CASSLDGGAYNEQFF; d_call: TRBD2; j_call: TRBJ2-1; clone_size: many; v_call: TRBV7-8